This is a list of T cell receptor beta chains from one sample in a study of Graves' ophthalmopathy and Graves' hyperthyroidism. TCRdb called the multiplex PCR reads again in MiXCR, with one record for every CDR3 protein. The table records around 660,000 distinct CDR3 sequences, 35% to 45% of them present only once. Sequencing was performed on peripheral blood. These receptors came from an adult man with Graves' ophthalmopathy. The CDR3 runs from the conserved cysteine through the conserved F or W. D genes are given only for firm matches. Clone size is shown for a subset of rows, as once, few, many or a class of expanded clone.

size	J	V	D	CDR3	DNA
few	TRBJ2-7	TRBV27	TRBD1	CASSPGGQQYF	TGTGCCAGCAGTCCAGGGGGCCAGCAGTACTTC
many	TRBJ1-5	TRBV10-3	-	CAIREGQGGNQPQHF	TGTGCCATCAGGGAGGGGCAGGGAGGCAATCAGCCCCAGCATTTT
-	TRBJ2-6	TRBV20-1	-	CSVPPGSARGGANVLTF	TGCAGTGTTCCTCCAGGGAGCGCTAGGGGTGGGGCCAACGTCCTGACTTTC
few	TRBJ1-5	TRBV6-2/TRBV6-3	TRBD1	CASSYSYGDRGRQPQHF	TGTGCCAGCAGTTACTCTTACGGGGACAGGGGGCGTCAGCCCCAGCATTTT
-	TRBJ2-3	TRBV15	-	CATSRDITDTQYF	TGTGCCACCAGCCGGGACATCACAGATACGCAGTATTTT
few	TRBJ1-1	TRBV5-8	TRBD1	CASSRDRGDPEAFF	TGTGCCAGCAGCCGGGACAGGGGAGACCCTGAAGCTTTCTTT
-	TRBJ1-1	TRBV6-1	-	CASSGLRGSEAFF	TGTGCCAGCAGTGGACTCCGGGGCAGTGAAGCTTTCTTT
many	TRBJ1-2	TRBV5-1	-	CASSSDSQGHYGYTF	TGCGCCAGCAGCTCGGACAGTCAAGGTCACTATGGCTACACCTTC
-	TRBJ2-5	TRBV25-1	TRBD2	CASSESSGVQETQYF	TGTGCCAGCAGTGAATCTAGCGGGGTACAAGAGACCCAGTACTTC
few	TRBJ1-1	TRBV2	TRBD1	CASSQGTGLGGPAFF	TGTGCCAGCAGTCAAGGGACAGGGCTCGGTGGTCCGGCTTTCTTT
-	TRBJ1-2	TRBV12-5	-	CASSSGRLNNYGYTF	TGTGCCAGCAGTTCCGGGAGACTCAATAACTATGGCTACACCTTC
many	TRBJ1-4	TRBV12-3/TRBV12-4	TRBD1	CASRPGQGGEKLFF	TGTGCCAGCAGACCCGGACAGGGAGGTGAAAAACTGTTTTTT
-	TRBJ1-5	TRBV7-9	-	CASSPKDNQPQHF	TGTGCCAGCAGCCCTAAGGACAATCAGCCCCAGCATTTT
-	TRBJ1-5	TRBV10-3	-	CAISDTYGNQPQHF	TGTGCCATCAGTGACACCTATGGCAATCAGCCCCAGCATTTT
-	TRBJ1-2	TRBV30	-	CAWSQNYGYTF	TGTGCCTGGAGTCAGAACTATGGCTACACCTTC
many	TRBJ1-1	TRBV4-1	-	CASWLGRGKTEAFF	TGCGCCAGCTGGTTAGGGCGAGGTAAAACTGAAGCTTTCTTT
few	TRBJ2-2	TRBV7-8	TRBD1	CASSLDPGTVYTGELFF	TGTGCCAGCAGCTTAGATCCGGGGACAGTTTACACCGGGGAGCTGTTTTTT
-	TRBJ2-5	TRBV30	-	CAWSARRETQYF	TGTGCCTGGAGTGCCCGGAGGGAGACCCAGTACTTC
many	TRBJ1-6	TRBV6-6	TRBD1	CASSSQGNNSPLHF	TGTGCCAGCAGTTCACAGGGGAACAATTCACCCCTCCACTTT
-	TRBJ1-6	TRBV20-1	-	CSARVPGGDSPLHF	TGCAGTGCTAGAGTCCCCGGGGGCGATTCACCCCTCCACTTT
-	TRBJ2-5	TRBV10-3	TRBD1	CAISESRSRDRVGETQYF	TGTGCCATCAGTGAGTCGCGGTCCCGGGACAGGGTCGGGGAGACCCAGTACTTC
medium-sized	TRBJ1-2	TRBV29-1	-	CSVEDQGTYGYTF	TGCAGCGTTGAAGATCAGGGAACCTATGGCTACACCTTC
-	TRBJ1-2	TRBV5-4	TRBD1	CAASGTGVGYTF	TGTGCCGCGAGCGGGACAGGGGTTGGCTACACCTTC
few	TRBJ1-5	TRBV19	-	CASSIISRASNQPQHF	TGTGCCAGTAGTATAATTTCCAGGGCTAGCAATCAGCCCCAGCATTTT
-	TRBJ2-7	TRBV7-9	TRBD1	CASSLAGTGAFQAQYF	TGTGCCAGCAGCTTAGCGGGAACAGGGGCCTTTCAAGCGCAGTACTTC
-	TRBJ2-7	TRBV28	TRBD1	CASSQTGTGGYEQYF	TGTGCCAGCAGTCAGACCGGGACAGGGGGCTACGAGCAGTACTTC
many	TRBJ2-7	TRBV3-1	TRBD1	CASSQLPGQTYEQYF	TGTGCCAGCAGCCAACTACCGGGACAGACCTACGAGCAGTACTTC
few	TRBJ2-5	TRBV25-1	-	CASVGGGRGETQYF	TGTGCCAGCGTTGGGGGGGGCCGAGGAGAGACCCAGTACTTC
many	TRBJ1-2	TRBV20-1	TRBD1	CSARGQGGDGYTF	TGCAGTGCTAGGGGACAGGGTGGGGATGGCTACACCTTC
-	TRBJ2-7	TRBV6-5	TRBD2	CASSPPAGDEQYF	TGTGCCAGCTCACCACCCGCGGGGGATGAGCAGTACTTC
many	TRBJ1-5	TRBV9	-	CASSQGGGNGNQPQHF	TGTGCCAGCAGTCAAGGGGGAGGAAACGGCAATCAGCCCCAGCATTTT
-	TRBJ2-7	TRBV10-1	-	CASRRTRNSYEQYF	TGCGCCAGCAGAAGGACTCGGAACTCCTACGAGCAGTACTTC
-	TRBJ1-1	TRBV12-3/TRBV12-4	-	CASSFGRPEAFF	TGTGCCAGCAGTTTTGGCAGGCCTGAAGCTTTCTTT
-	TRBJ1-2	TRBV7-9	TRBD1	CASSSQGVGPNYGYTF	TGTGCCAGCAGCTCACAGGGGGTGGGGCCTAACTATGGCTACACCTTC
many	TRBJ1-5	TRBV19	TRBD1	CASRTGWYDNQPQHF	TGTGCCAGTAGGACAGGGTGGTATGACAATCAGCCCCAGCATTTT
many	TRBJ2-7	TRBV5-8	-	CASSSSDEQYF	TGTGCCAGCAGTTCAAGCGACGAGCAGTACTTC
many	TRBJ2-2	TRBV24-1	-	CATSESTGNTGELFF	TGTGCCACCAGTGAATCAACCGGGAACACCGGGGAGCTGTTTTTT
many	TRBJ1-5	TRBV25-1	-	CASSDGQNAKPQHF	TGTGCCAGCAGTGACGGACAAAACGCAAAGCCCCAGCATTTT
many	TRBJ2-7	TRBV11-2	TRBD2	CASSPRAGGRHEQYF	TGTGCCAGCAGCCCACGAGCGGGAGGGCGCCACGAGCAGTACTTC
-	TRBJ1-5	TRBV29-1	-	CSQEGVGNQPQHF	TGCAGCCAAGAAGGGGTTGGCAATCAGCCCCAGCATTTT
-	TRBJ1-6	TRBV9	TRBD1	CASSATGTGGLFSSPLHF	TGTGCCAGCAGCGCTACCGGGACAGGGGGCCTGTTTTCTTCACCCCTCCACTTT
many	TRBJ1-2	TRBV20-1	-	CSARGFGGGYGYTF	TGCAGTGCTAGGGGTTTCGGGGGCGGCTATGGCTACACCTTC
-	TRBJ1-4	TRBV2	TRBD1	CASSGVQGRKLFF	TGTGCCAGCAGTGGGGTACAGGGGAGAAAACTGTTTTTT
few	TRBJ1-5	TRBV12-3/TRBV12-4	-	CASSFFRQTNRPQHF	TGTGCCAGCAGTTTTTTTAGACAGACAAATCGGCCCCAGCATTTT
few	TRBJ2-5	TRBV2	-	CASRGEAQYF	TGTGCCAGCAGAGGAGAGGCCCAGTACTTC
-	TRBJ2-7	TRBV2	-	CASSSLQGSVYEQYF	TGTGCCAGCAGCTCCCTTCAGGGTTCCGTCTACGAGCAGTACTTC
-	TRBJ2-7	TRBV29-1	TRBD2	CSVVKGTSGRIFYEQYF	TGCAGCGTTGTGAAAGGGACTAGCGGGAGAATCTTCTACGAGCAGTACTTC
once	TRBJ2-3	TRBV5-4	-	CASSWETGGTQYF	TGTGCCAGCAGCTGGGAAACGGGTGGTACGCAGTATTTT
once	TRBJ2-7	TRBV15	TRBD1	CAWETGISYEQYF	TGTGCCTGGGAGACAGGGATCTCCTACGAGCAGTACTTC
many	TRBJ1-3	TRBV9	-	CASSVEGELGNTIYF	TGTGCCAGCAGCGTAGAAGGGGAGCTGGGAAACACCATATATTTT
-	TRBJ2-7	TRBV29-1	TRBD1	CSSYSVTGPFGEQYF	TGCAGCAGTTACTCGGTGACAGGGCCCTTTGGTGAGCAGTACTTC
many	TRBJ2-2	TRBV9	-	CASSVSSIGTGELFF	TGTGCCAGCAGCGTGTCATCGATCGGCACCGGGGAGCTGTTTTTT
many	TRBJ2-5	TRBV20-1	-	CSARDLRGAGAETQYF	TGCAGTGCTAGAGATCTCAGGGGCGCGGGGGCAGAGACCCAGTACTTC
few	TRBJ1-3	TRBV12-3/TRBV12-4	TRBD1	CASRTGTVSLGNTIYF	TGTGCCAGCAGAACCGGGACAGTATCCCTGGGAAACACCATATATTTT
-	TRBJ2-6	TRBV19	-	CASREDHTWSSGANVLTF	TGTGCCAGTAGAGAGGATCACACTTGGTCCTCTGGGGCCAACGTCCTGACTTTC
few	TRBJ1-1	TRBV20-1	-	CSAREGSRKAFF	TGCAGTGCTAGAGAGGGCTCACGGAAAGCTTTCTTT
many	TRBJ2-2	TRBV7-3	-	CASSLEAREFGELFF	TGTGCCAGCAGCTTAGAGGCCAGGGAGTTCGGGGAGCTGTTTTTT
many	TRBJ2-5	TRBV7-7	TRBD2	CASSIGLAGSQETQYF	TGTGCTAGCAGCATTGGACTAGCGGGTAGTCAAGAGACCCAGTACTTC